This T cell receptor beta chain is from a study of CD8+ T cells in alopecia areata. The study, taken as a whole, reports: Scalp specimens additionally yield sequences from normal skin's resident alphabeta T cells.

Peripheral blood, together with lesional scalp punch biopsies, was collected from alopecia areata patients. The CDR3 has 14 amino acids. Per the germline V gene, CDR1 is SGHRS and CDR2 is YFSETQ. V lost 2 bases and J lost 2; bases outside the gene matches: 3. Reverse transcription of extracted RNA yielded cDNA, which provided the sequencing template. TCRdb's copy holds only in-frame clones and misses some; the assay was immunoSEQ multiplex PCR. In the table there are over 95,000 clones, 41% of which are singletons. Notes on this clone: The antigen remains undetermined.

The chain couples TRBV5-1 to TRBJ2-5; 7 nucleotides line up with TRBD1. The sequencing input was CD4+ T cells sorted from blood. The origin of this receptor is a human donor with alopecia areata. The CDR3 protein is CASSFGQVQETQYF. The CDR3 nucleotides are TGCGCCAGCAGCTTCGGACAGGTACAAGAGACCCAGTACTTC.